The T cell receptor (beta chain) under discussion was sequenced for a study of cytomegalovirus exposure and HLA in healthy donors. Study findings and constraints: Trimming of TCR beta V- and J-genes showed a link, identified in a later analysis, to a missense DCLRE1C variant. A later analysis by the authors found several of the most significant clusters apparently linked to common viral pathogens.

PCR primers comprised 60 Vbeta and 13 Jbeta primers. The assay was immunoSEQ multiplex PCR, and TCRdb's table has in-frame clones only and misses some. The sample shows roughly 260,000 clones, around four fifths of them seen only once. Trimming cost V 5 bases and J 3 bases; bases outside gene matches: 7. Germline V lookup: CDR1 SGHVS, CDR2 FQNEAQ. This CDR3 contains 15 residues. About this clone itself: The target antigen is unknown.

The chain employs TRBV7-8 and TRBJ2-1, with 7 bases aligning to TRBD2. Input material: PBMCs. This clonotype originated in a woman between 35 and 50 years old in good health and CMV-seropositive. The CDR3 nucleotides read TGTGCCAGCAGCCAGAGACTAGCCCTCTACAATGAGCAGTTCTTC. Protein product: CASSQRLALYNEQFF.